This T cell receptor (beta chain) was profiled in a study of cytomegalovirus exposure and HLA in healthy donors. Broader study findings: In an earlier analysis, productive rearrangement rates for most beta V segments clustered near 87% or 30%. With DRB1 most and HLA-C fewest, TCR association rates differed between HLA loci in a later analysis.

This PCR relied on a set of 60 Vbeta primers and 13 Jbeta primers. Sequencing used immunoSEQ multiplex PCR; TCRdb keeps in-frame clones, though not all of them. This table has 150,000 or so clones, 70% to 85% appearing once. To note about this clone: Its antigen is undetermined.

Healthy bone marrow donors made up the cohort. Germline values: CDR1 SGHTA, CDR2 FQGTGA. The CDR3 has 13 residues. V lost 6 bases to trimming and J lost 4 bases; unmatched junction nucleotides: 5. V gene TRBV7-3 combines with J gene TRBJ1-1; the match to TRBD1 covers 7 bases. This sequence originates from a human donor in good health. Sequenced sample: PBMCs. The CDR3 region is CASRRGQATEAFF. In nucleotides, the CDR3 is TGTGCCAGCAGACGAGGACAGGCCACTGAAGCTTTCTTT.